This T cell receptor (beta chain) originates from a study of blood T cell repertoires in COVID-19. About the study: The study drew acute and convalescent COVID-19 samples from the United States, Italy and Spain. T cells, B-cell-depleted T cells, or PBMCs supplied cDNA or gDNA.

In the study's own analysis: Nucleated cell number was recorded as an estimate derived from reference gene primer amplification. Clones were read by immunoSEQ multiplex PCR, and TCRdb kept only the in-frame ones, dropping some. That table gives V, J and clone size, and the DNA gave D and trimming. The data show about 66,000 clones, roughly 91% seen once. The V gene's germline CDR1 is SGHRS and CDR2 YFSETQ. The CDR3 is 13 amino acids. The ends were cut back, 0 bases at V and 6 bases at J, with 7 bases in the middle. Sample: peripheral blood. The source of this sequence is a man aged 60 to 75 with acute or convalescent COVID-19. The chain carries TRBV5-1 and TRBJ1-3, with D hard to call. CDR3: CASSLDNLNTIYF. CDR3 DNA: TGCGCCAGCAGCTTGGACAACCTAAACACCATATATTTT.